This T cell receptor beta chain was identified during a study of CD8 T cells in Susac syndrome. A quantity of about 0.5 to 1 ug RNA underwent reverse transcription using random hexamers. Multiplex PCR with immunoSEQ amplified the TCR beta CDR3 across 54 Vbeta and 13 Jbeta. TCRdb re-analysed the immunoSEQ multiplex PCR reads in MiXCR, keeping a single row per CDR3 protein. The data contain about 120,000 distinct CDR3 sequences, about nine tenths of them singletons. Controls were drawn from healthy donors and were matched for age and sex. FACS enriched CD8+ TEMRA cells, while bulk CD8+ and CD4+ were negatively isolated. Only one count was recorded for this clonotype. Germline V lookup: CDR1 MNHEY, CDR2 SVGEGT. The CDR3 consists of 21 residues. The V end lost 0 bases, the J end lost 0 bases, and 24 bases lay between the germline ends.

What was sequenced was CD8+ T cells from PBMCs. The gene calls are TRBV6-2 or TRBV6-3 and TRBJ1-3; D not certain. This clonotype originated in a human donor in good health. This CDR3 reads CASSYSKGMGRLPSSGNTIYF. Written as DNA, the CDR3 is TGTGCCAGCAGTTACTCGAAAGGAATGGGGAGGTTGCCGTCCTCTGGAAACACCATATATTTT.